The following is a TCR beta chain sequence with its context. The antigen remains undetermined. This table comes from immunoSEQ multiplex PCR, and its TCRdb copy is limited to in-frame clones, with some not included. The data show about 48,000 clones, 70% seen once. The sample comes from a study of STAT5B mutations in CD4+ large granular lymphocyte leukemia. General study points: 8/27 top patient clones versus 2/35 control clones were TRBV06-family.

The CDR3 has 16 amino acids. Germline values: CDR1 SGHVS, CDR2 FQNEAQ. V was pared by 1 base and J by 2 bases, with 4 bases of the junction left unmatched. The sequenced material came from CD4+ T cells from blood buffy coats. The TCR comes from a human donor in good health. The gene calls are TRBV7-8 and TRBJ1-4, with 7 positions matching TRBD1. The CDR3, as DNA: TGTGCCAGCAGCTTAGGAGAGGGGGCCACTAATGAAAAACTGTTTTTT. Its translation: CASSLGEGATNEKLFF.